This T cell receptor beta chain is drawn from a study of blood T cell repertoires in COVID-19 (dated by TCRdb to the early 2020s). A note on the overall study: The collaborator samples originated in the United States, Italy and Spain and spanned the acute and convalescent phases of COVID-19. The material from the prospective study consisted of cDNA or gDNA derived from T cells, B-cell-depleted T cells, or PBMCs. Subjects who had been exposed to COVID-19, were actively infected with it, or had recovered from it provided the deeply sampled blood TCRbeta repertoires that made up the dataset. The repertoires were released in a freely available public database intended as a resource for research on the immune response to SARS-CoV-2. The samples were drawn from the first 160 participants of the ongoing ImmuneRACE study and from under 1,500 subjects provided by 6 global collaborators. Nearly every sample came with metadata listing a de-identified subject ID, COVID-19 status, age in years and sex. Where available, HLA class I and class II types were obtained from metadata supplied by the sample provider rather than from assay-based typing. Study-level results and caveats: The amount of clinical and demographic metadata varied by source and participant and was provided uncurated.

TCRbeta CDR3 regions were amplified from genomic DNA using the immunoSEQ Assay, a bias-controlled multiplex PCR. The published analysis was carried out like this. The number of nucleated cells in each sample was estimated by amplification of reference gene primers within the assay. Sequence reads were collapsed and filtered to measure the absolute abundance of every unique TCRbeta CDR3 rearrangement. For each sample, productive Simpson clonality was calculated as the square root of Simpson's diversity index across productive rearrangements. Entries here come from immuneACCESS through TCRdb and include only in-frame sequences with V and J called. Some clones fail to appear in such tables; in the studies checked, an unresolved V gene covers under half of the shortfall, and the cause of the remainder is unknown. V and J calls and clone size follow that table, whereas D and trimming were derived from the DNA. The sample profile shows some 180,000 clones; roughly four fifths of them were found once. The leading ten clones occupy around 7% of the sample.

The collaborating institutions used their own protocols to collect whole blood in K2EDTA tubes. For TCRbeta analysis, collaborators shipped samples in one of three forms: frozen whole blood, isolated PBMCs, or DNA extracted from either of those sample types. On this clone: What antigen it recognizes has not been identified. It has no much larger one-base neighbor in the sample; base qualities were not kept.

Trimming takes 3 bases off V and 0 bases off J; junction bases not matched to a gene: 6. From the germline V gene, CDR1 is SGDLS and CDR2 is YYNGEE. The CDR3 goes from the cysteine to the phenylalanine over 18 residues. The entry retains the CDR3 DNA only, 54 bases that are in frame from base 1. Sequencing was done on a sample of peripheral blood. This sequence was found in a human donor in a cohort sampled during active COVID-19. This sequence uses TRBV9 and TRBJ2-6; a stretch of 10 junction bases matches TRBD1. For the CDR3, the sequence is CASSDGTGVYSGANVLTF. The bases read TGTGCCAGCAGCGACGGGACAGGGGTTTACTCTGGGGCCAACGTCCTGACTTTC.